This TCR beta chain was sequenced for a study of blood T cell repertoires in COVID-19. Study information: The origin of the acute and convalescent COVID-19 samples was the United States, Italy and Spain.

Those who participated ranged in age from roughly 18 to 95 years and resided in around 22 US areas. In the original workflow: Reference gene primer amplification gave nucleated cell count estimates. Method: immunoSEQ multiplex PCR; TCRdb's copy keeps in-frame clones and lacks some. V and J calls and clone size are those listed in that table; D and trimming were worked out from the DNA. The repertoire holds 250,000 to 300,000 clones, with 75% to 90% as singletons. This CDR3 has 18 residues. In germline, CDR1 is LNHNV, CDR2 YYDKDF (reference sequence). V dropped 0 bases and J dropped 4; count of bases not matched to a gene: 10.

The chain couples TRBV15 to TRBJ2-2; TRBD1 agrees at 8 bases. This clonotype was obtained from a woman aged 40 to 49 who had recovered from COVID-19. Input material: PBMCs or T cells enriched from blood (not recorded which). In DNA form, the CDR3 reads TGTGCCACCAGCAGAGACCCCGCGGGGCAGGGGGCCACCGGGGAGCTGTTTTTT. Translating gives CATSRDPAGQGATGELFF.